The 12 T cell receptor beta chains listed next were all sequenced from one sample in a study of shared clonotypes between healthy human individuals. Method: immunoSEQ multiplex PCR; TCRdb's copy keeps in-frame clones and lacks some. The table includes 550,000 to 700,000 clones, less than 80% detected once. Sample: memory CD4+ T cells sorted from blood. Subset: CD45RA-negative fraction. Source of these receptors: a woman aged 25 to 39 in good health.

The J gene is TRBJ2-1, the V gene TRBV4-1, with D perhaps matching TRBD2 (6 bases). V lost 4 bases to trimming and J lost 3 bases, with 16 bases between them. CDR1 and CDR2 from the germline V gene are MGHRA and YSYEKL. The CDR3 sequence is 16 residues long. The CDR3 region is CASSREADASYNEQFF. The CDR3 DNA follows: TGCGCCAGCAGCCGGGAGGCGGACGCTAGCTACAATGAGCAGTTCTTC.

The chain combines TRBV19 with TRBJ2-2; D not certain. The CDR3 runs 12 residues. The germline V gene encodes CDR1 LNHDA and CDR2 SQIVND (reference sequence). V dropped 6 bases and J dropped 8 bases, with 10 bases sitting between them. CDR3 sequence reads: CASRDHGGELFF. Written as DNA, the CDR3 is TGTGCCAGTAGAGACCATGGGGGGGAGCTGTTTTTT.

The rearrangement joins TRBV25-1 to TRBJ1-2; 9 bases map to TRBD1. Trimming cost V 5 bases and J 8 bases; bases outside gene matches: 9. This CDR3 comprises 14 residues. Germline V gives CDR1 MGHDK, CDR2 SYGVNS. The CDR3 spells CASSPGQGFGGYTF. Written as DNA, the CDR3 is TGTGCCAGCAGTCCGGGACAGGGATTCGGCGGCTACACCTTC.

This clone has just a few counts. The same CDR3 arises from other DNA sequences in this sample as well. The J gene is TRBJ1-5, the V gene TRBV11-2; no firm D call. CDR1 and CDR2 from the germline V gene are SGHAT and FQNNGV. CDR3 length: 13 amino acids. Trimming pared 3 bases from V and 5 bases from J, leaving 8 bases between. The CDR3 spells CASSFREDQPQHF. CDR3 in DNA: TGTGCCAGCAGCTTTAGGGAAGATCAGCCCCAGCATTTT.

V usage is TRBV7-2 and J usage is TRBJ2-1; D ambiguous. CDR3 length: 13 residues. Trimming removed 0 bases at V and 9 bases at J, with 9 bases between. Per germline, CDR1 SGHTA and CDR2 FQGNSA. The CDR3 bases are TGTGCCAGCAGCTTAGCGCCGGTTGGTGAGCAGTTCTTC. It yields the protein CASSLAPVGEQFF. The entire variable domain, with the rest obtained from reference TRBV7-2 and TRBJ2-1, is as follows: GAGVSQSPSNKVTEKGKDVELRCDPISGHTALYWYRQSLGQGLEFLIYFQGNSAPDKSGLPSDRFSAERTGGSVSTLTIQRTQQEDSAVYLCASSLAPVGEQFFGPGTRLTVL.

The V and J genes are TRBV5-1 and TRBJ1-2; D might be TRBD1 (6 bases). This CDR3 spans 13 amino acids. Trimming removed 5 bases at V and 2 bases at J, with 10 bases between. Germline CDR1 is SGHRS and CDR2 is YFSETQ. This chain's CDR3 is CASRSDRNYGYTF. In nucleotides, the CDR3 is TGCGCCAGCAGATCTGACAGGAACTATGGCTACACCTTC.

The V and J genes are TRBV7-6 and TRBJ2-7; 8 bases are shared with TRBD2. Germline CDR1 and CDR2: SGHVS and FNYEAQ. Germline trimming cut 6 bases from V and 3 bases from J; bases unmatched to any gene: 10. This CDR3 spans 15 amino acids. CDR3 loop: CASRTRREGRYEQYF. DNA of the CDR3: TGTGCCAGCAGAACCCGACGGGAGGGACGCTACGAGCAGTACTTC.

This clone was observed at least ten times. The chain recombines TRBV6-1 with TRBJ1-2; D is unclear. With 3 bases removed from V and 8 bases from J, the gap between germline ends came to 19 bases. The length of the CDR3 is 15 residues. From germline, CDR1 is MNHNS and CDR2 SASEGT. The CDR3 loop is CASSDMGRRAGGYTF. The CDR3 DNA sequence: TGTGCCAGCAGTGATATGGGAAGAAGGGCAGGCGGCTACACCTTC.

This rearrangement joins TRBV6-5 to TRBJ2-1; 13 nucleotides agree with TRBD2. The CDR3 has 15 residues. From germline, CDR1 is MNHEY and CDR2 SVGAGI. V dropped 5 bases and J dropped 10; count of bases not matched to a gene: 8. CDR3 region: CASSPGTSGNPEQFF. The CDR3 region has the DNA TGTGCCAGCAGTCCCGGGACTAGCGGGAACCCCGAGCAGTTCTTC.

The chain links TRBV28 to TRBJ1-1; no clear D. This CDR3 region has 16 residues. The V and J ends lost 1 base and 0 bases respectively, with 12 bases between them. The germline V gene encodes CDR1 MDHEN and CDR2 SYDVKM. Written as DNA, the CDR3 is TGTGCCAGCAGTTTATACACGCGGAGCTTGAACACTGAAGCTTTCTTT. It yields the protein CASSLYTRSLNTEAFF.

This clone was seen more than once but under ten times. This chain connects TRBV11-2 to TRBJ1-3; unclear D gene. Trimming pared 2 bases from V and 2 bases from J, leaving 13 bases between. Germline V CDR1 and CDR2: SGHAT, FQNNGV. The CDR3 loop spans 16 amino acids. The CDR3: CASSLWQVGAGNTIYF. DNA of the CDR3: TGTGCCAGCAGCTTATGGCAGGTCGGAGCTGGAAACACCATATATTTT.

This clone was recorded a few times. The CDR3 loop is CASIRGASSGNQPQHF. The DNA of the CDR3 is TGTGCCAGTATACGAGGGGCATCAAGTGGGAATCAGCCCCAGCATTTT. V usage is TRBV19 and J usage is TRBJ1-5; possibly TRBD1 for D (5 bases). CDR1 and CDR2 from the germline V gene are LNHDA and SQIVND (reference sequence). V lost 7 bases and J lost 4, with 20 bases in between. This CDR3 has 16 amino acids. Full variable domain (missing parts from reference TRBV19 and TRBJ1-5): DGGITQSPKYLFRKEGQNVTLSCEQNLNHDAMYWYRQDPGQGLRLIYYSQIVNDFQKGDIAEGYSVSREKKESFPLTVTSAQKNPTAFYLCASIRGASSGNQPQHFGDGTRLSIL.